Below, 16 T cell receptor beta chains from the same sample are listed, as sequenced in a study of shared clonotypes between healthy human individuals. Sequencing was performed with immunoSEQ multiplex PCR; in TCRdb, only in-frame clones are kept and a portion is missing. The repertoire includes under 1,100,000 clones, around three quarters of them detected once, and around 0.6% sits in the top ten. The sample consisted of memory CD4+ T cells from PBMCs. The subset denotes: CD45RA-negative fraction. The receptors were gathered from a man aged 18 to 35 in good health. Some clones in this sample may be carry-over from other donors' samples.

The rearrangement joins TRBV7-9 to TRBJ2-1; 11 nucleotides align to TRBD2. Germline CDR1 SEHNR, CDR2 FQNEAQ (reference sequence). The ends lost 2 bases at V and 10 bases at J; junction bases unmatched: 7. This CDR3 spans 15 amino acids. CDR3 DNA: TGTGCCAGCAGCTTATGGGTAGCGGGAGGGACAGAGCAGTTCTTC. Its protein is CASSLWVAGGTEQFF.

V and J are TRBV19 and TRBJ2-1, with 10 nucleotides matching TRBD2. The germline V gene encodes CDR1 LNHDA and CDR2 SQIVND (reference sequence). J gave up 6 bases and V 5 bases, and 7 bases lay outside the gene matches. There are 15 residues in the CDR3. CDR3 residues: CASSGAGGPLNEQFF. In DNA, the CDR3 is TGTGCCAGTAGTGGAGCGGGAGGGCCCCTCAATGAGCAGTTCTTC.

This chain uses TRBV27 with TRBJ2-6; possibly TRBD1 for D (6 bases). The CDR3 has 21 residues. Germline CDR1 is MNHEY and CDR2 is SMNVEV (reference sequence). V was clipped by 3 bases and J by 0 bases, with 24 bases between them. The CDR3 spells CASSFLYERTAGHSGANVLTF. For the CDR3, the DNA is TGTGCCAGCAGTTTTCTATATGAGCGGACAGCCGGCCACTCTGGGGCCAACGTCCTGACTTTC.

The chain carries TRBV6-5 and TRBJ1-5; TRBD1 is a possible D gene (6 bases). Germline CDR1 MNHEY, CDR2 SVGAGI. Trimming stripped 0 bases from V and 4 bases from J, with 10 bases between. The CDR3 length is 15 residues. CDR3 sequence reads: CASSYSGAANQPQHF. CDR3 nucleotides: TGTGCCAGCAGTTACTCGGGGGCAGCAAATCAGCCCCAGCATTTT.

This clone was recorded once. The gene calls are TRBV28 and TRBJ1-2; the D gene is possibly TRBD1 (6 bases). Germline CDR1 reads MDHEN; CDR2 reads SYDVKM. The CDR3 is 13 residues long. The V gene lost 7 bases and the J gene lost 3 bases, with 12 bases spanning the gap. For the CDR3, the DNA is TGTGCCAGCATCCCGGGGGGCTACTATGGCTACACCTTC. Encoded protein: CASIPGGYYGYTF.

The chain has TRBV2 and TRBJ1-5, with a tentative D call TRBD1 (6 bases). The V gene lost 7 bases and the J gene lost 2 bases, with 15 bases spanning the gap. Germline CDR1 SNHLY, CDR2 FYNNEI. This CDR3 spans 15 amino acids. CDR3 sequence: CASTGQPTGNQPQHF. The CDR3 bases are TGTGCCAGCACAGGACAGCCAACAGGCAATCAGCCCCAGCATTTT. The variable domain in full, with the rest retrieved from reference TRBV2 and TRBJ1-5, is EPEVTQTPSHQVTQMGQEVILRCVPISNHLYFYWYRQILGQKVEFLVSFYNNEISEKSEIFDDQFSVERPDGSNFTLKIRSTKLEDSAMYFCASTGQPTGNQPQHFGDGTRLSIL.

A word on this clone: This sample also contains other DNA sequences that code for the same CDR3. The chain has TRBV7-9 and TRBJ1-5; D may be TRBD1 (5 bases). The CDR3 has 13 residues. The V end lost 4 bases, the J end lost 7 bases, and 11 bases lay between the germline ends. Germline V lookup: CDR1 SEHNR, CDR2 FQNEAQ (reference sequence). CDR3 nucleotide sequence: TGTGCCAGCAGCTCCCAGGGCGGGCAGCCCCAGCATTTT. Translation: CASSSQGGQPQHF.

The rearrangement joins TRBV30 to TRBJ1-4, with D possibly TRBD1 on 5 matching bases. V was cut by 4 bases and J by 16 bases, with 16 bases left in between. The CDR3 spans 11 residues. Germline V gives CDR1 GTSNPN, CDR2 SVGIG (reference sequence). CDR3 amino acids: CAWNLGGTRFF. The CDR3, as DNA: TGTGCCTGGAATTTGGGCGGGACCCGGTTTTTT.

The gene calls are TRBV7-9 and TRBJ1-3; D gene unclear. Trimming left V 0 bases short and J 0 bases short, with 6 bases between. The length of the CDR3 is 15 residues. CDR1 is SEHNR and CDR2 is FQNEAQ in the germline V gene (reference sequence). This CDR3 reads CASSLAYSSGNTIYF. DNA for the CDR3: TGTGCCAGCAGCTTAGCGTACAGCTCTGGAAACACCATATATTTT.

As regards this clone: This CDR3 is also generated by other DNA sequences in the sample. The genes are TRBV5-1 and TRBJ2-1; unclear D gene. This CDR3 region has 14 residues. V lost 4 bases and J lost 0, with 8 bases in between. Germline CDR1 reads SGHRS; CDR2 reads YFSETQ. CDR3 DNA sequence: TGCGCCAGCAGCAGGGAAGGCTCCTACAATGAGCAGTTCTTC. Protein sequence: CASSREGSYNEQFF.

CDR3 in amino acids: CASTGGTSVSDTQYF. CDR3 sequence (DNA): TGTGCCAGCACCGGAGGGACTAGCGTTTCAGATACGCAGTATTTT. The genes are TRBV2 and TRBJ2-3; 10 bases map to TRBD2. The CDR3 loop spans 15 amino acids. V shed 7 bases and J 4 bases; nucleotides not matched to a gene: 8. CDR1 and CDR2 from the germline V gene are SNHLY and FYNNEI.

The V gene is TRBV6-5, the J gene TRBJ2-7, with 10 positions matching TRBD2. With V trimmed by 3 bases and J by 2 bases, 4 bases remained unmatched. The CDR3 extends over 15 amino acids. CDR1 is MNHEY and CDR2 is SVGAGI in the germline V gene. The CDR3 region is CASSYSGRLPYEQYF. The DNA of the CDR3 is TGTGCCAGCAGTTATAGCGGGAGGCTCCCCTACGAGCAGTACTTC.

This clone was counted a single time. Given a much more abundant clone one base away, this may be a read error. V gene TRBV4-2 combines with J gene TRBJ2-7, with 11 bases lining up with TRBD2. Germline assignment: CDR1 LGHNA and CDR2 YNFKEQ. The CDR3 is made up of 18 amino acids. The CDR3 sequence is CASSQALTSGSNSCEQYF. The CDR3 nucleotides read TGTGCCAGCAGCCAAGCCCTCACTAGCGGGAGTAACTCCTGCGAGCAGTACTTC.

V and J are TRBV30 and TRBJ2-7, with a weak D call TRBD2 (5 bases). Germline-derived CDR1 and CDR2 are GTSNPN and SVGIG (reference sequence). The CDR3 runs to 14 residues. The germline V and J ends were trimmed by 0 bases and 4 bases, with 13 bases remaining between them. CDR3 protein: CAWSVVLGRYEQYF. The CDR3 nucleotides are TGTGCCTGGAGTGTAGTACTAGGCAGGTACGAGCAGTACTTC.

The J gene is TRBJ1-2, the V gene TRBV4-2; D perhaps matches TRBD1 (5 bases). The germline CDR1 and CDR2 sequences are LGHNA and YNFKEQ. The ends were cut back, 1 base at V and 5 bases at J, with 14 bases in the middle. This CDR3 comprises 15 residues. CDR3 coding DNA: TGTGCCAGCAGCCAAGGTCTTGGGCAGGGATATGGCTACACCTTC. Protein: CASSQGLGQGYGYTF.

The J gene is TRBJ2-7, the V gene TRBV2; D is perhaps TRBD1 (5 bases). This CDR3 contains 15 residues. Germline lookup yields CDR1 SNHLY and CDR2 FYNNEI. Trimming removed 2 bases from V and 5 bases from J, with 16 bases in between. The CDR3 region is CASSELYGREDEQYF. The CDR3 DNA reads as TGTGCCAGCAGTGAATTATATGGCAGGGAAGACGAGCAGTACTTC.